The clone carrying this T cell receptor beta chain appeared many times. Its target is unknown. Unique molecular identifiers were present on cDNA, and template switching added a universal primer site. TCRdb re-called the 5' RACE reads with MiXCR, one entry per CDR3 protein. The sample has 600,000 to 850,000 distinct CDR3 sequences; 15% to 20% are singletons. These data originate in a study of identical twins. Germline lookup yields CDR1 SGHRS and CDR2 YFSETQ. The CDR3 sequence is 12 residues long. The V gene lost 4 bases and the J gene lost 5 bases, with 7 bases spanning the gap. Whole-study results and caveats: Out-of-frame TCR alpha sharing in monozygotic twins exceeded recombination model predictions.

These data were likewise used in another study, on T cells expressing NK-cell markers. That report notes: As a fraction of CD8+ T cells, dominant NKG2C+ clonotypes reached roughly 1.0-7.0% in six donors. Specificity for HCMV among expanded NKG2C+ T cell clones was not established.

This TCR came from a woman between 18 and 29 years old in good health. J is TRBJ2-1 and V is TRBV5-1; D remains ambiguous. Sample: PBMCs. The chain's CDR3 is CASSLTHNEQFF. For the CDR3, the DNA is TGCGCCAGCAGCCTGACGCACAATGAGCAGTTCTTC.